Listed below are T cell receptor beta chains from one sample, sequenced in a study of Tregs in tolerant kidney transplant recipients. Libraries were prepared by immunoSEQ multiplex PCR; TCRdb keeps only in-frame clonotypes and omits some of them. Of more than 90,000 clones in the sample, roughly 92% were seen once. The sample comprised CD4+ T cells from blood. The receptors originated from a human donor in good health. CDR3s include the opening cysteine and the closing phenylalanine or tryptophan. The D gene is left open where the match is weak. A clone size is listed for some rows: how often the clone was seen (once, few, many), or a class if it is expanded.

.	.	TRBV4-1	TRBJ2-1	CASSQGDFYRGVEQFF	TGCGCCAGCAGCCAAGGGGACTTCTATCGAGGTGTTGAGCAGTTCTTC
TRBD1	.	TRBV19	TRBJ2-5	CASSIGTGLETQYF	TGTGCCAGTAGTATAGGGACAGGGCTGGAGACCCAGTACTTC
.	.	TRBV2	TRBJ1-5	CASSLQGLSNQPQHF	TGTGCCAGCAGTCTACAGGGTTTGAGCAATCAGCCCCAGCATTTT
.	once	TRBV28	TRBJ2-1	CASSLGGGMNEQFF	TGTGCCAGCAGTTTAGGAGGGGGAATGAATGAGCAGTTCTTC
.	.	TRBV7-3	TRBJ1-5	CASSLQGGQPQHF	TGTGCCAGCAGCTTACAGGGAGGTCAGCCCCAGCATTTT
.	.	TRBV18	TRBJ1-5	CASSPGTTSNQPQHF	TGTGCCAGCTCACCAGGGACGACTAGCAATCAGCCCCAGCATTTT
.	.	TRBV30	TRBJ1-1	CAWSRRRFDAFF	TGTGCCTGGAGTCGCCGACGTTTCGACGCTTTCTTT
TRBD2	.	TRBV4-2	TRBJ2-5	CASSQDLGLAFLETQYF	TGTGCCAGCAGCCAAGACCTGGGACTAGCATTTTTAGAGACCCAGTACTTC
.	.	TRBV5-5	TRBJ1-5	CASSLFLTVNQPQHF	TGTGCCAGCAGCTTGTTTCTCACGGTCAATCAGCCCCAGCATTTT
.	.	TRBV5-6	TRBJ2-7	CASSVTGTLSEQYF	TGTGCCAGCAGCGTGACCGGGACCTTAAGTGAGCAGTACTTC
.	.	TRBV5-4	TRBJ2-5	CASSSGLQETQYF	TGTGCCAGCAGCTCCGGACTGCAAGAGACCCAGTACTTC
.	.	TRBV10-2	TRBJ1-5	CASVGTARGNQPQHF	TGCGCCAGCGTGGGGACTGCGAGAGGCAATCAGCCCCAGCATTTT
TRBD1	.	TRBV5-1	TRBJ2-7	CASSLGTGIYEQYF	TGCGCCAGCAGCTTGGGGACAGGGATCTACGAGCAGTACTTC
TRBD1	.	TRBV10-3	TRBJ2-1	CAISEPGQGASHEQFF	TGTGCCATCAGTGAGCCGGGGCAGGGGGCGTCGCATGAGCAGTTCTTC
.	.	TRBV7-8	TRBJ1-2	CASTNPQDRYTF	TGTGCCAGCACCAACCCCCAGGATCGCTACACCTTC
.	.	TRBV5-1	TRBJ2-4	CASRVLGVSNIQYF	TGCGCCAGCAGAGTGCTTGGAGTTTCCAACATTCAGTACTTC
TRBD1	.	TRBV11-2	TRBJ2-1	CASKIQGVSSYNEQFF	TGTGCCAGCAAAATACAGGGGGTTAGCTCCTACAATGAGCAGTTCTTC
.	few	TRBV7-3	TRBJ1-6	CASSLGRPDNSPLHF	TGTGCCAGCAGCCTTGGCCGCCCCGATAATTCACCCCTCCACTTT
.	.	TRBV6-5	TRBJ1-5	CASRGQGLSNQPQHF	TGTGCCAGCAGAGGCCAGGGGCTTAGCAATCAGCCCCAGCATTTT
.	few	TRBV4-2	TRBJ1-5	CASSQDLDVTNQPQHF	TGTGCCAGCAGCCAAGATCTGGACGTGACCAATCAGCCCCAGCATTTT
TRBD2	.	TRBV27	TRBJ2-3	CASSFGRSGSGPLLGTQYF	TGTGCCAGCAGCTTCGGGCGTAGTGGTAGCGGGCCCCTACTAGGGACGCAGTATTTT
.	.	TRBV6-4	TRBJ2-7	CASSDPVWRGKVYEQYF	TGTGCCAGCAGTGACCCGGTTTGGCGGGGAAAAGTCTACGAGCAGTACTTC
.	.	TRBV11-1	TRBJ2-7	CASSQASGFSYEQYF	TGTGCCAGCAGTCAGGCCAGCGGGTTCTCCTACGAGCAGTACTTC
TRBD1	.	TRBV5-4	TRBJ2-5	CASSPRDRQETQYF	TGTGCCAGCAGCCCTCGGGACAGACAAGAGACCCAGTACTTC
TRBD1	.	TRBV19	TRBJ1-1	CASRRQGAPTEAFF	TGTGCCAGTAGACGTCAGGGGGCGCCGACTGAAGCTTTCTTT
.	.	TRBV7-9	TRBJ2-1	CASSSRGTFDNEQFF	TGTGCCAGCAGCTCCCGCGGGACTTTTGACAATGAGCAGTTCTTC
TRBD2	.	TRBV7-8	TRBJ2-3	CASSPGASGRVDTQYF	TGTGCCAGCAGCCCCGGGGCTAGCGGGAGAGTAGATACGCAGTATTTT
.	.	TRBV5-1	TRBJ1-1	CASTPSGGGNTEAFF	TGCGCCAGCACCCCTTCGGGGGGCGGGAACACTGAAGCTTTCTTT
TRBD2	.	TRBV5-5	TRBJ2-7	CASSFPPGSGAYEQYF	TGTGCCAGCAGCTTTCCTCCCGGGAGCGGGGCCTACGAGCAGTACTTC
.	.	TRBV30	TRBJ2-3	CAWSVPGGTDTQYF	TGTGCCTGGAGTGTTCCAGGGGGCACAGATACGCAGTATTTT
.	.	TRBV19	TRBJ1-4	CASSMVGAPPEKLFF	TGTGCCAGTAGTATGGTGGGGGCTCCACCCGAAAAACTGTTTTTT
TRBD1	.	TRBV25-1	TRBJ2-3	CACARQGAQYF	TGTGCCTGCGCGAGACAGGGAGCGCAGTATTTT
TRBD2	.	TRBV7-8	TRBJ2-5	CASSLSGGRKTQYF	TGTGCCAGCAGCTTATCCGGGGGGAGGAAGACCCAGTACTTC